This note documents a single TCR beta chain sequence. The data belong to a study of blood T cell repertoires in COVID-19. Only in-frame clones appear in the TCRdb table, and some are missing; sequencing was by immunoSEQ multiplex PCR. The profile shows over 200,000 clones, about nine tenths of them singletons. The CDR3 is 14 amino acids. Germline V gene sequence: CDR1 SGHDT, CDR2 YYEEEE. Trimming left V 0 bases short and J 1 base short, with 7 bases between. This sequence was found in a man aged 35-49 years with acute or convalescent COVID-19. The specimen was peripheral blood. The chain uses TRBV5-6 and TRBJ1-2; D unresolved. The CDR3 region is CASSLVSDNYGYTF. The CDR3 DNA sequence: TGTGCCAGCAGCTTGGTGAGTGATAACTATGGCTACACCTTC.